This is a list of T cell receptor beta chains from one sample in a study of cytotoxic CD8 clonotypes in ibrutinib-treated CLL. Libraries were prepared by immunoSEQ multiplex PCR; TCRdb keeps only in-frame clonotypes and omits some of them. Of more than 110,000 clones in the sample, around 81% were seen once. The material was PBMCs, obtained after 36 months of ibrutinib treatment. The receptors stem from a human donor with chronic lymphocytic leukemia. Each CDR3 is given without its conserved first and last residue. Only part of the rows carry a size: once, few, many, or a class if the clone is expanded.

V gene,clone size,CDR3 protein
TRBV4-1,.,ASSQGGSGGLYNEQF
TRBV19,.,ASSIAQVPPQH
TRBV6-1,.,ASSGGWKQAGELF
TRBV5-4,.,ASSSGLSLEKLF
TRBV5-4,.,ASSPGTKTDEAF
TRBV6-1,.,ASSTGNHGYT
TRBV15,.,ATSRDGTVNSYNSPLH
TRBV5-1,few,ASSHGLATYEQY
TRBV7-2,few,ASPPIGGNTGELF
TRBV18,once,ASSSKILAGGYTDTQY
TRBV2,once,ASVPFRSSNQPQH
TRBV5-6,.,ASSLVAGGSTGELF
TRBV30,once,AWSIHSYGYT
TRBV7-9,.,ASSLEDRGSGELF
TRBV6-1,.,ASRRDRVTDTQY
TRBV15,.,ATSRASDGAGPGNTIY
TRBV28,.,ASGDTQY
TRBV19,.,ASSVRVSSYNEQF
TRBV27,.,ATTPRGTGPTYGYT
TRBV4-1,.,ASSRDRGSTDTQY
TRBV9,.,ASSRHTPETQY
TRBV4-2,.,ASSFAEAF
TRBV7-9,.,ASSLTEAF
TRBV7-9,.,ASSRRTDEAF
TRBV7-9,once,ASSSPRRDRNSPLH
TRBV4-1,.,ASSQESGHEQY
TRBV19,.,ASSIASARNYEQY
TRBV10-3,few,ANAQTSGSWQTQY
TRBV12-5,few,ASGRHLNTEAF
TRBV19,.,ASSIDFGDSYGYT
TRBV6-5,.,ASRRLAVNTGELF
TRBV19,.,ASTIAGGSGNTIY
TRBV7-9,.,ASSLASYRRMTGELF
TRBV6-1,.,ASSEMAGISYNEQF
TRBV11-2,.,ASSLPPDSSGNTIY
TRBV2,.,ASREQGGREKLF
TRBV4-1,.,ASSQYRVSYNEQF
TRBV7-9,.,ASSPRLAGGREQY
TRBV2,.,AIKSSAQETQY
TRBV12-5,.,ASGLDSGRFEETQY
TRBV6-5,.,ASSYKGPTEAF
TRBV5-4,.,ASSPGMGKATQY
TRBV6-4,.,ASRASGSLSSYNEQF
TRBV4-1,.,ASSHPRTESYT
TRBV5-1,.,ASSLGVAVYSGANVLT
TRBV6-1,once,ASSELGGTDTQY
TRBV10-3,.,AISDNWGGLRPQH
TRBV27,.,ASGPRVGDTEAF
TRBV5-1,.,ASSLGSGGTDTQY
TRBV11-3,.,ASSLDTNTQY
TRBV19,few,ASSNLGLASYEQY
TRBV29-1,.,SVSNTEAF
TRBV7-8,.,ASSDAPGHGAAKNIQY
TRBV25-1,once,ASSELRIRSVNEKLF
TRBV4-1,.,ASSGATSYGYT